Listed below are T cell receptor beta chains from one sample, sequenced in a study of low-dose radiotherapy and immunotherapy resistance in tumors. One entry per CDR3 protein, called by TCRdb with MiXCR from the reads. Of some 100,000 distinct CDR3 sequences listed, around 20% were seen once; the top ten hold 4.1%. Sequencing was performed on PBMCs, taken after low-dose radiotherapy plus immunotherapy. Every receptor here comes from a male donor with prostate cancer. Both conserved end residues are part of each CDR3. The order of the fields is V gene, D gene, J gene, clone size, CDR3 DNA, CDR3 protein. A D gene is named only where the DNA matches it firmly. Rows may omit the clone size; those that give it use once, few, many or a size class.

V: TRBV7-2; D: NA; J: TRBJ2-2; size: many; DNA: TGTGCCAGCAGCCCCCAGGACTACCCCGGCGGGGAGCTGTTTTTT; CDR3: CASSPQDYPGGELFF
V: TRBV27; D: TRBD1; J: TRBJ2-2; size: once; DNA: TGTGCCAGCAGGTTCGGGACAGGGAACACCGGTGAGCTGTTTTTT; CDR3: CASRFGTGNTGELFF
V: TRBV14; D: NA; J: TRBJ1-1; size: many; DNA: TGTGCCAGCAGCCAAGATCTGGCGGGTCAAATGGCTTTCTTT; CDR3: CASSQDLAGQMAFF
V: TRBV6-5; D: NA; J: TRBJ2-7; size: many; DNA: TGTGCCAGCAGTTACTCCCCTACGAGCTCCTACGAGCAGTACTTC; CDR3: CASSYSPTSSYEQYF
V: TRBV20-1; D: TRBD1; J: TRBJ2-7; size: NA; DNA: TGCAGTGCCGTAGGACAGGTTCGGACCTACGAGCAGTACTTC; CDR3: CSAVGQVRTYEQYF
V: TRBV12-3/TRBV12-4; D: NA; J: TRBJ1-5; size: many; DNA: TGTGCCAGCGATCAGAGGGAAGGGCAGCCCCAGCATTTT; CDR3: CASDQREGQPQHF
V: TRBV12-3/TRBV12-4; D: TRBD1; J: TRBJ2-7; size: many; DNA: TGTGCCAGCAGTGGGACAGGGGGCGCAGGACGAAGGGCCTACGAGCAGTACTTC; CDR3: CASSGTGGAGRRAYEQYF
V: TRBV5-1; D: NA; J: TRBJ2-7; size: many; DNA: TGCGCCAGCAGCGAAGGGGGGGGTCCCTACGAGCAGTACTTC; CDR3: CASSEGGGPYEQYF
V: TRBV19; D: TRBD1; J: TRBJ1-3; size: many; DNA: TGTGCCAGCCGAACAGGGGACTCTGGAAACACCATATATTTT; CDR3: CASRTGDSGNTIYF
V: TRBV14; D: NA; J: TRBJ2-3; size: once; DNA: TGTGCCAGTAGCCAGATACAGGGCCATCTGTGGTATTTT; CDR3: CASSQIQGHLWYF
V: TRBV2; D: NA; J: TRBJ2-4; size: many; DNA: TGTGCCAGCAGTTTGGGATTGAGGAGAGCCAAAAACATTCAGTACTTC; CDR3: CASSLGLRRAKNIQYF
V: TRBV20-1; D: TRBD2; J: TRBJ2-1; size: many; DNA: TGCAGTGCTAGATCTCACACGGGACTAGCGGCTTACAATGAGCAGTTCTTC; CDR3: CSARSHTGLAAYNEQFF
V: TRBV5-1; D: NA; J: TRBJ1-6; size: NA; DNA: TGCGCCAGCAGCTTGGACAGATATTCACCCCTCCACTTT; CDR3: CASSLDRYSPLHF
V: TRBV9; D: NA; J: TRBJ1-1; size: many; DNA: TGTGCCAGCAGCGTAGAACGGGACACTGAAGCTTTCTTT; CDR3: CASSVERDTEAFF
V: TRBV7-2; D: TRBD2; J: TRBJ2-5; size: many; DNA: TGTGCCAGCAGCTTAACCCGGGGGGGCCAAGAGACCCAGTACTTC; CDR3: CASSLTRGGQETQYF
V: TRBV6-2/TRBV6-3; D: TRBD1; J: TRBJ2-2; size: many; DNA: TGTGCCAGCAGGCGGACAGGGGGTGGCGGGGAGCTGTTTTTT; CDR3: CASRRTGGGGELFF
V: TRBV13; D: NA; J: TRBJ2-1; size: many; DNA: TGTGCCAGCAGCACCACTAGCACTGAGCAGTTCTTC; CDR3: CASSTTSTEQFF
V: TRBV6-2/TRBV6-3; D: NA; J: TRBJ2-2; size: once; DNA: TGTGCCAGCAGTTACTCGACAGACACCGGGGAGCTGTTTTTT; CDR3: CASSYSTDTGELFF
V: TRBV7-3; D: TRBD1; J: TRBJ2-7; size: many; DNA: TGTGCCAGCAGCTTAGGGACAGGGGGCAACTACGAGCAGTACTTC; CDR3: CASSLGTGGNYEQYF
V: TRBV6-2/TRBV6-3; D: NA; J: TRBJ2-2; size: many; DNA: TGTGCCACGAATCGACAGGTCCAGAACACCGGGGAGCTGTTTTTT; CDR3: CATNRQVQNTGELFF
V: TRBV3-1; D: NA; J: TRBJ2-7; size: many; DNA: TGTGCCAGCAGCCCCGACGGGGGGCGCTCCTACGAGCAGTACTTC; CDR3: CASSPDGGRSYEQYF
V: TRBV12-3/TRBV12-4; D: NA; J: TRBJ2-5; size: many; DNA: TGTGCCAGCAGTGGGATTAGTGAGACCCAGTACTTC; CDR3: CASSGISETQYF
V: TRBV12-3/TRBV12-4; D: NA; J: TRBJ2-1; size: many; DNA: TGTGCCAGCAGGACCCACAGTGACCGCTACAATGAGCAGTTCTTC; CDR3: CASRTHSDRYNEQFF
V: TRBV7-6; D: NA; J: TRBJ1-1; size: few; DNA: TGTGCCAGCAGCTTAGGCCGAAGAGGGGCTGAAGCTTTCTTT; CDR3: CASSLGRRGAEAFF
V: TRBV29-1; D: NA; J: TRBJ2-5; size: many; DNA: TGCAGCGCCTCACAGGGCCAAGAGACCCAGTACTTC; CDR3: CSASQGQETQYF
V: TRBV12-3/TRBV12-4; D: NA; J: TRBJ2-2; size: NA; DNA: TGTGCCAGCAGAGGGGGTTCCGGCGCGGGCACCGGGGAGCTGTTTTTT; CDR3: CASRGGSGAGTGELFF
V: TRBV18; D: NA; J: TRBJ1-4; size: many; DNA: TGTGCCAGCTCACGCAGGGAATCTCTCGAAAAACTGTTTTTT; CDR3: CASSRRESLEKLFF
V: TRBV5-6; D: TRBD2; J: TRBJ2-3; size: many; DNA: TGTGCCAGCAGCTTGGCGGGGGGGCCCTCAGATACGCAGTATTTT; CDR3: CASSLAGGPSDTQYF
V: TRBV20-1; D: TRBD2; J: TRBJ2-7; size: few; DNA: TGCAGCGCCGGGGGGGCGGAGAACTACGAGCAGTACTTC; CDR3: CSAGGAENYEQYF
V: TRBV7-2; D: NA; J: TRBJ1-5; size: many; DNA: TGTGCCAGCAGCTCCTCAGGATTTAGCAATCAGCCCCAGCATTTT; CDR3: CASSSSGFSNQPQHF
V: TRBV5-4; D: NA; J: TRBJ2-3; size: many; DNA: TGTGCCAGCAGCTTGTGGTCCGCTAGCACAGATACGCAGTATTTT; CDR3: CASSLWSASTDTQYF